This is a list of T cell receptor beta chains from one sample in a study of shared clonotypes between healthy human individuals. This table comes from immunoSEQ multiplex PCR, and its TCRdb copy is limited to in-frame clones, with some not included. The sample lists about 2,200,000 clones, just over 90% seen once, with 1.5% to 2% in the top ten. Sequencing used naive CD8+ T cells from PBMCs. These receptors were taken from a young man in good health. Some clones in this sample may be carry-over from other donors' samples. Each CDR3 is given with its conserved first and last residue. D genes are given only for firm matches. Rows may omit the clone size; those that give it use once, few, many or a size class.

V	size	D	length	J	DNA	CDR3
TRBV9	.	TRBD1	16	TRBJ2-2	TGTGCCAGCAGCGGACGGGGACAGCTTAACACCGGGGAGCTGTTTTTT	CASSGRGQLNTGELFF
TRBV5-4	.	TRBD1	13	TRBJ2-1	TGTGCCTTCACCGGGACAGGGGGCGTTGAGCAGTTCTTC	CAFTGTGGVEQFF
TRBV18	.	TRBD1	15	TRBJ2-7	TGTGCCAGCTCACCACGCCGGGACAGGGAAGGCGAGCAGTACTTC	CASSPRRDREGEQYF
TRBV7-2	.	TRBD1	12	TRBJ1-2	TGTGCCAGCAGCTTTGGAGGGGGCGGGAAGACCTTC	CASSFGGGGKTF
TRBV29-1	.	.	12	TRBJ1-1	TGCAGCGTTGGCGAGCGAACCCGGTTGCTTTACTTT	CSVGERTRLLYF
TRBV2	.	.	17	TRBJ1-1	TGTGCCAGCAGTGAAAGAGTTTTGTCGGGCACTAACACTGAAGCTTTCTTT	CASSERVLSGTNTEAFF
TRBV29-1	once	TRBD2	16	TRBJ2-1	TGCAGCGTTGAGGGGACTAGCGGGAGGTGGTACAATGAGCAGTTCTTC	CSVEGTSGRWYNEQFF
TRBV9	once	TRBD1	14	TRBJ2-5	TGTGCCAGCAGCGTCCAGGGGGCTCGGGAGACCCAGTACTTC	CASSVQGARETQYF
TRBV9	.	.	14	TRBJ1-1	TGTGCCAGCAGCCCAACGACAGAGAACACTGAAGCTTTCTTT	CASSPTTENTEAFF
TRBV4-1	.	.	15	TRBJ1-2	TGCGCCAGCAGCCAAGACCTTGGGCAGGGTATTGGCTACACCTTC	CASSQDLGQGIGYTF
TRBV9	.	TRBD2	14	TRBJ2-1	TGTGCCAGCAGCGAGGGACTAGCACCGAATGAGCAGTTCTTC	CASSEGLAPNEQFF
TRBV19	.	.	14	TRBJ2-5	TGTGCCAGTAGTGGATACAGGAGTCAAGAGACCCAGTACTTC	CASSGYRSQETQYF
TRBV18	.	.	18	TRBJ1-1	TGTGCCAGCTCACCACGTCAATTCTCCTCGGGGAGGGACACTGAAGCTTTCTTT	CASSPRQFSSGRDTEAFF
TRBV27	few	.	14	TRBJ2-2	TGTGCCAGCAGTTTACAGGGTTATACCGGGGAGCTGTTTTTT	CASSLQGYTGELFF
TRBV7-9	.	TRBD1	18	TRBJ1-5	TGTGCCAGCAGCTCGACGGGCGACAGGGGGCCGGGCAATCAGCCCCAGCATTTT	CASSSTGDRGPGNQPQHF
TRBV5-4	.	.	13	TRBJ1-2	TGTGCCAGCAGCTTCGGAGGGGATGATGGCTACACCTTC	CASSFGGDDGYTF
TRBV29-1	once	TRBD1	15	TRBJ1-1	TGCAGCGCCGGACCCAGCACAGGGGTTAACACTGAAGCTTTCTTT	CSAGPSTGVNTEAFF
TRBV4-1	.	.	15	TRBJ2-3	TGCGCCAGCAGCCATGGGCAGGAGAGCACAGATACGCAGTATTTT	CASSHGQESTDTQYF
TRBV9	.	TRBD1	15	TRBJ2-1	TGTGCCAGCAGCGCCCGGGACAGGGGGCGTAATGAGCAGTTCTTC	CASSARDRGRNEQFF
TRBV19	.	TRBD2	15	TRBJ2-7	TGTGCCAGTAGTATAGGACTAGCGCCTTCCTACGAGCAGTACTTC	CASSIGLAPSYEQYF
TRBV28	.	.	13	TRBJ1-2	TGTGCCAGCAGTTTATATCCAGACTATGGCTACACCTTC	CASSLYPDYGYTF
TRBV18	.	TRBD1	15	TRBJ2-7	TGTGCCAGCTCACCTCGGGACAGTTTCCCCTACGAGCAGTACTTC	CASSPRDSFPYEQYF
TRBV7-9	.	.	17	TRBJ2-7	TGTGCCAGCAGCCGAGGACTTGACAGCACCTCCATCTACGAGCAGTACTTC	CASSRGLDSTSIYEQYF
TRBV7-6	.	.	14	TRBJ2-7	TGTGCCAGCAGCTTAGGAGGAGGGGGCGACGAGCAGTACTTC	CASSLGGGGDEQYF
TRBV7-9	.	TRBD1	15	TRBJ2-5	TGTGCCAGCAGCTCTCGACAGGGCTACCAAGAGACCCAGTACTTC	CASSSRQGYQETQYF
TRBV7-2	.	TRBD1	16	TRBJ2-1	TGTGCCAGCAGCCCACTAGAGGGGGCCATCTACAATGAGCAGTTCTTC	CASSPLEGAIYNEQFF
TRBV6-5	once	.	14	TRBJ2-1	TGTGCCAGCAGTTTGGGAAAGCCCTACAATGAGCAGTTCTTC	CASSLGKPYNEQFF
TRBV28	.	.	15	TRBJ1-5	TGTGCCAGCAGTTTCGGGGGGCCGGGGAATCAGCCCCAGCATTTT	CASSFGGPGNQPQHF
TRBV15	once	.	17	TRBJ2-1	TGTGCCACCAGCAGAGATCGGGGCAGCCACTCCTACAATGAGCAGTTCTTC	CATSRDRGSHSYNEQFF
TRBV7-9	.	.	17	TRBJ2-1	TGTGCCAGCAGCCGCCGCCTGGGGGAGGAGAGGAACAATGAGCAGTTCTTC	CASSRRLGEERNNEQFF
TRBV5-1	.	.	14	TRBJ1-1	TGCGCCAGCAGCTTGGGTGCGGGAAACACTGAAGCTTTCTTT	CASSLGAGNTEAFF
TRBV27	.	.	14	TRBJ2-7	TGTGCCAGCAGTATGGGACTTCCCCCCTACGAGCAGTACTTC	CASSMGLPPYEQYF
TRBV7-2	once	.	15	TRBJ2-7	TGTGCCAGCAGCTTTACTACAGGGATCTCCTACGAGCAGTACTTC	CASSFTTGISYEQYF
TRBV5-6	.	TRBD1	14	TRBJ1-2	TGTGCCAGCAGCCCGCAGGGGGCAGGCTATGGCTACACCTTC	CASSPQGAGYGYTF
TRBV9	.	.	15	TRBJ1-2	TGTGCCAGCAGCGTAGTCCGGGATTTGAACTATGGCTACACCTTC	CASSVVRDLNYGYTF
TRBV28	.	.	14	TRBJ1-2	TGTGCCAGCAGTTCCCGCTTAGGGGCGGTTGGCTACACCTTC	CASSSRLGAVGYTF
TRBV14	.	.	13	TRBJ2-3	TGTGCCAGCAGCCCTGCGCTGCTGGATACGCAGTATTTT	CASSPALLDTQYF